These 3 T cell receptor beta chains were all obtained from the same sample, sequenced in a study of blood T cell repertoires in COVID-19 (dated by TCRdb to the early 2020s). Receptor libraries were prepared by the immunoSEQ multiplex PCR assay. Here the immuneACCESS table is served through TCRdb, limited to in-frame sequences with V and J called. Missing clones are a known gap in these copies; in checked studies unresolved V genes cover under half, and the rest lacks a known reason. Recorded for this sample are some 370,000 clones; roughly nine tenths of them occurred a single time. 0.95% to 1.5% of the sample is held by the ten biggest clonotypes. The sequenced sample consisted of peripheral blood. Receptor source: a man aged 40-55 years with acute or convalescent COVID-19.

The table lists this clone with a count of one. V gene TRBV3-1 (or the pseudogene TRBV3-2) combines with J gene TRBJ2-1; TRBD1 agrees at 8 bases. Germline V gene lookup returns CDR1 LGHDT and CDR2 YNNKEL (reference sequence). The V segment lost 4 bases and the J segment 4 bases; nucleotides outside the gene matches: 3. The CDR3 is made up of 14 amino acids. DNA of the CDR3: TGTGCCAGCAGCCGCCGACAGGGGTACAATGAGCAGTTCTTC. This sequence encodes CASSRRQGYNEQFF.

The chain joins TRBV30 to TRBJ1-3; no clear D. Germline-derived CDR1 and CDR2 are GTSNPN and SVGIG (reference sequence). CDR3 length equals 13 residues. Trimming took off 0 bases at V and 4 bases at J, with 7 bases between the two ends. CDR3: CAWSVEGGNTIYF. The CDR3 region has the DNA TGTGCCTGGAGTGTCGAGGGAGGAAACACCATATATTTT. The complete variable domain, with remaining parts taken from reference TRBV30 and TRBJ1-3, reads SQTIHQWPATLVQPVGSPLSLECTVEGTSNPNLYWYRQAAGRGLQLLFYSVGIGQISSEVPQNLSASRPQDRQFILSSKKLLLSDSGFYLCAWSVEGGNTIYFGEGSWLTVV.

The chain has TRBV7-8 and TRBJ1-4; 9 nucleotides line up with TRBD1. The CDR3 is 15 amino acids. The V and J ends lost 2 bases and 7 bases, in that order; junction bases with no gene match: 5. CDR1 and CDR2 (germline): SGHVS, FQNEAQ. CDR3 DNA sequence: TGTGCCAGCAGCTTACCGGGACAGGGCGTTGAAAAACTGTTTTTT. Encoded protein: CASSLPGQGVEKLFF. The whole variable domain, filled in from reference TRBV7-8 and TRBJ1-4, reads GAGVSQSPRYKVAKRGQDVALRCDPISGHVSLFWYQQALGQGPEFLTYFQNEAQLDKSGLPSDRFFAERPEGSVSTLKIQRTQQEDSAVYLCASSLPGQGVEKLFFGSGTQLSVL.